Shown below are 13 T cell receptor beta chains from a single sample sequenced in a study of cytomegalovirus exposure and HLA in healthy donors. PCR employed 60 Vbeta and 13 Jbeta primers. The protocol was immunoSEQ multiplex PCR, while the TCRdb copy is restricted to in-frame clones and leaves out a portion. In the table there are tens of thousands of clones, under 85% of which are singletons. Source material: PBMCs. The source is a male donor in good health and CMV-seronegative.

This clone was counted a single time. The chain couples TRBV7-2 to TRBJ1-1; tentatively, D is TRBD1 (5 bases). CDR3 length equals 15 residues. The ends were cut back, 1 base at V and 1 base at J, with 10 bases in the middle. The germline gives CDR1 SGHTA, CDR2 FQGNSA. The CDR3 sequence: CASSLGRGGNTEAFF. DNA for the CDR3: TGTGCCAGCAGCTTAGGGCGGGGGGGGAACACTGAAGCTTTCTTT.

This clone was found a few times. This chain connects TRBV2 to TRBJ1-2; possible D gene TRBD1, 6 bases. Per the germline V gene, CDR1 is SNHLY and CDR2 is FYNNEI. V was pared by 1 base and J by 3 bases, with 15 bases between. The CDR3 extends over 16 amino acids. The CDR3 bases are TGTGCCAGCAGTGAAGTAATGCCAGGGGAAGACTATGGCTACACCTTC. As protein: CASSEVMPGEDYGYTF.

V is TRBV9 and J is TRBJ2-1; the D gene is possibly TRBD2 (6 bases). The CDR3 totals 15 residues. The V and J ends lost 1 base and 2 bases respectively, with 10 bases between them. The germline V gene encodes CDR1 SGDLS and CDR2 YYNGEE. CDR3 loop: CASSVNGSPYNEQFF. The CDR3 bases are TGTGCCAGCAGCGTAAACGGGAGCCCCTACAATGAGCAGTTCTTC.

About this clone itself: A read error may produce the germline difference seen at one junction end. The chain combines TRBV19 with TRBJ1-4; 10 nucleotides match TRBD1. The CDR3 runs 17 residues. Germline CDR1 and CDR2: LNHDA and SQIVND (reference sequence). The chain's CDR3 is CASRIGKRTGGNEKLFF. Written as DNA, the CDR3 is TGTGCCAGTAGGATAGGAAAAAGGACAGGGGGTAATGAAAAACTGTTTTTT.

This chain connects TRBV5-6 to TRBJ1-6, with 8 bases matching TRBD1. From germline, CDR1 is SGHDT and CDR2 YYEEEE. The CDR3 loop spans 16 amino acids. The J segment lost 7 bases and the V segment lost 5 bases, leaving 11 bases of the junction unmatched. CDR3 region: CASSQSRGPLNSPLHF. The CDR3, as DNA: TGTGCCAGCAGTCAAAGCAGGGGGCCCCTCAATTCACCCCTCCACTTT.

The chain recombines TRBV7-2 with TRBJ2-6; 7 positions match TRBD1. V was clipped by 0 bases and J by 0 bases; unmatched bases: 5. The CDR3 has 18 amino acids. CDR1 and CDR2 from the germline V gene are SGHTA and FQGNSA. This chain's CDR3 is CASSLARTGSSGANVLTF. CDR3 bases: TGTGCCAGCAGCTTAGCCCGGACAGGAAGCTCTGGGGCCAACGTCCTGACTTTC.

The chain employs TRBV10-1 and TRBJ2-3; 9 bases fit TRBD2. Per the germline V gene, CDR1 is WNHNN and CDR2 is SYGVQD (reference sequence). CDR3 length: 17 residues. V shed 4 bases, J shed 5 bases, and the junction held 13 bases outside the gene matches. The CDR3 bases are TGCGCCAGCAGTGTTGGGGGGACTAGCAGGAGTGGAGATACGCAGTATTTT. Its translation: CASSVGGTSRSGDTQYF.

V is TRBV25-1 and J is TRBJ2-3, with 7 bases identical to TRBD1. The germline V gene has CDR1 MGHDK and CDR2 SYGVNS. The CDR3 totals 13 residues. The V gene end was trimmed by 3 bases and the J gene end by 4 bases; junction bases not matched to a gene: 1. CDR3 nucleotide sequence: TGTGCCAGCAGTGAGAGGGGGCCAGATACGCAGTATTTT. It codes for CASSERGPDTQYF.

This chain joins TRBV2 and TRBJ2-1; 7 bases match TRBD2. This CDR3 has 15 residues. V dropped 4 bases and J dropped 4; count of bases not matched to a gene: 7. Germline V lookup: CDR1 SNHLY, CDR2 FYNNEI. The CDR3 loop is CASSAPSGYYNEQFF. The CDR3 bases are TGTGCCAGCAGTGCCCCTAGCGGCTATTACAATGAGCAGTTCTTC.

DNA for the CDR3: TGTGCCAGCAGTTATGGGAGGAGGGTTCGGGGGGAGCAGTACTTC. Protein: CASSYGRRVRGEQYF. The chain is built from TRBV6-5 and TRBJ2-7; D is perhaps TRBD2 (6 bases). V lost 3 bases and J 7 bases, leaving 19 bases between the germline ends. The CDR3 has 15 residues. CDR1 MNHEY and CDR2 SVGAGI come from the germline V gene.

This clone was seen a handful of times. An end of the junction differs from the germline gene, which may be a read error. The CDR3 loop reads CSSSTTGASTDTQYF. The CDR3 DNA reads TGTTCCAGCAGCACGACAGGGGCTAGCACAGATACGCAGTATTTT. This chain uses TRBV7-9 with TRBJ2-3; TRBD1 aligns across 8 bases. Germline values: CDR1 SEHNR, CDR2 FQNEAQ (reference sequence). The CDR3 has 15 amino acids.

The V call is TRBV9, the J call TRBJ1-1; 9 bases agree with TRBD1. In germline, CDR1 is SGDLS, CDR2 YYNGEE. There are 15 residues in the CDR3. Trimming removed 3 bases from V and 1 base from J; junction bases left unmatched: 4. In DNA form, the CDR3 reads TGTGCCAGCAGCGGAACGGGACAGGGGAACACTGAAGCTTTCTTT. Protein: CASSGTGQGNTEAFF.

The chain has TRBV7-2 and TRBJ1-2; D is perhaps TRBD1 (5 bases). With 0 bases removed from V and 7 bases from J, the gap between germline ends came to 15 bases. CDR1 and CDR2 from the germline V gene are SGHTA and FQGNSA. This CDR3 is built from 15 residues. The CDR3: CASSLATATVAGYTF. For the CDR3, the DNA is TGTGCCAGCAGCTTAGCCACAGCGACAGTTGCTGGCTACACCTTC.